This TCR beta chain was observed in a study of shared clonotypes between healthy human individuals. On this clone: What it recognizes is unknown.

Findings and caveats of the study: Generation probability values for non-shared clonotypes were lower than those for clonotypes shared by all four donors.

The authors divided CD4+ cells into CD45RA+ naive and CD45RA-negative memory subsets. Germline lookup yields CDR1 MGHDK and CDR2 SYGVNS. The CDR3 extends over 13 amino acids. The germline V and J ends were trimmed by 4 bases and 5 bases, with 12 bases remaining between them. Splitting of each subset's genomic DNA was done evenly across several immunoSEQ plates. Authors' methods: Filtering differed for immunoSEQ, which gave only junction sequences without quality scores. The repertoire was sequenced with immunoSEQ multiplex PCR; TCRdb's copy has only in-frame clones and lacks some. The DNA gave D and trimming, while V, J and clone size come from that table. Here the sample spans millions of clones, just over 90% being singletons.

This receptor was obtained from a man aged 18 to 30 in good health. The chain recombines TRBV25-1 with TRBJ2-7, with a weak D call TRBD2 (6 bases). Sequences were obtained from naive CD4+ T cells sorted from blood. Subset of the sample: CD45RA+ positively selected. CDR3 sequence reads: CASSVRGIHEQYF. The CDR3 DNA reads TGTGCCAGCAGTGTCCGGGGGATCCACGAGCAGTACTTC.